Below are 3 T cell receptor beta chains sequenced from a single sample in a study of OX40 agonist ivuxolimab in advanced cancers. Measured with immunoSEQ multiplex PCR; TCRdb has only the in-frame clones, and not every one. The table includes about 79,000 clones, 80% to 95% detected once. The sample was CD4+ or CD8+ T cells sorted from blood, taken in a trial of the OX40 agonist ivuxolimab. The receptors were sampled from an adult with an advanced solid tumor such as melanoma, head and neck, liver or kidney cancer.

This clone has only a few counts. The chain uses TRBV10-3 and TRBJ1-1; D unclear. Germline V lookup: CDR1 ENHRY, CDR2 SYGVKD. The V end lost 9 bases, the J end lost 3 bases, and 2 bases lay between the germline ends. The CDR3 extends over 9 amino acids. The CDR3 nucleotides are TGTGCCATACACACTGAAGCTTTCTTT. Protein product: CAIHTEAFF.

The V and J genes are TRBV28 and TRBJ1-4, with 10 nucleotides matching TRBD1. The V gene end was trimmed by 10 bases and the J gene end by 8 bases; junction bases not matched to a gene: 19. The CDR3 totals 17 residues. From germline, CDR1 is MDHEN and CDR2 SYDVKM. CDR3: CATSYPGQGMQGEKLFF. The CDR3 nucleotides read TGTGCCACCTCATATCCGGGACAGGGGATGCAAGGGGAAAAACTGTTTTTT.

The chain joins TRBV28 to TRBJ1-3, with D tentatively TRBD1 (6 bases). The CDR3 consists of 13 residues. CDR1 and CDR2 from the germline V gene are MDHEN and SYDVKM. With 5 bases removed from V and 2 bases from J, the gap between germline ends came to 7 bases. The CDR3 DNA reads TGTGCCAGCAGTACAGGGACTGGAAACACCATATATTTT. Protein sequence: CASSTGTGNTIYF.